This T cell receptor (beta chain) came from a study of T cell clonotyping in hematopoietic cell transplantation. Study-level findings and limits: Recipient TCR diversity dropped after transplant; expanded clonotypes rose from day 30 to 180. Cells were unsorted, so CD4 and CD8 contributions were not separated. Few recipient clonotypes overlapped donors; over 97% were de novo at given depth.

In the case of this clone: Its antigen is unknown.

The CDR3 has 14 amino acids. Trimming took off 0 bases at V and 11 bases at J, with 16 bases between the two ends. Germline CDR1 is MGHRA and CDR2 is YSYEKL. TCRdb keeps only in-frame clones here, not all; method: immunoSEQ multiplex PCR. The sample has 6,100 or so clones, about 66% seen once. This clonotype originated in a male patient aged 50 or older who had an allogeneic stem cell transplant from an unrelated donor, so the T cells may come from the graft donor. Some clones in this sample may be carry-over from other donors' samples. The chain is built from TRBV4-1 and TRBJ1-2; tentative D call: TRBD1 (6 bases). The source material was PBMCs, sampled 180 days after allogeneic stem cell transplant. The DNA of the CDR3 is TGCGCCAGCAGCCAAGAGGAGGGGGGCTGGGGATACACCTTC. As protein: CASSQEEGGWGYTF.